The 3 T cell receptor delta chains presented below share a single source sample, sequenced in a study of Vδ1+ human thymocytes. The template was reverse-transcribed extracted RNA. Multiplex PCR used pooled V-gene forward primers and a constant-region reverse primer to amplify CDR3s. TCRdb called clones anew from the multiplex PCR reads with CATT. This table holds some 54,000 delta-chain clones, approximately 15% found once. For these TCRs, the target antigens are not known. Study findings and constraints: In the thymus, TRG and TRD repertoires looked highly polyclonal with Gaussian CDR3 lengths.

The sequencing input was Vdelta1+ gamma-delta thymocytes from the thymus. The subset denotes: FACS-sorted CD3+ TCRalphabeta- TCRVdelta1+ TCRVdelta2- thymocytes. The origin of the receptors is a boy in the first two years of life who had congenital heart surgery.

This chain uses TRDV1 with TRDJ1; 7 bases agree with TRDD3. The CDR3 runs 17 residues. V gave up 5 bases and J gave up 2 bases; unmatched junction bases: 14. CDR1 TSWWSYY and CDR2 QGS come from the germline V gene. The CDR3 loop is CALGTGILILGTDKLIF. CDR3 sequence (DNA): TGTGCTCTTGGGACTGGGATACTTATCCTCGGGACCGATAAACTCATCTTT.

This chain joins TRDV1 and TRDJ1; D is possibly TRDD2 or TRDD3 (7 bases each). This CDR3 is 24 amino acids long. Germline V CDR1 and CDR2: TSWWSYY, QGS. The ends were cut back, 0 bases at V and 1 base at J, with 36 bases in the middle. CDR3 loop: CALGELRNSYAWWGTQLLTDKLIF. In DNA, the CDR3 is TGTGCTCTTGGGGAACTTAGGAATTCCTACGCTTGGTGGGGGACCCAACTCCTCACCGATAAACTCATCTTT.

This clone was recorded a few times. The V gene is TRDV1, the J gene TRDJ1; the match to TRDD3 covers 7 bases. The V gene end was trimmed by 3 bases and the J gene end by 0 bases; junction bases not matched to a gene: 13. CDR1 and CDR2 from the germline V gene are TSWWSYY and QGS. The CDR3 runs to 18 residues. The CDR3: CALGDGGFPRAHTDKLIF. The CDR3 DNA sequence: TGTGCTCTTGGGGACGGGGGATTCCCGAGGGCTCACACCGATAAACTCATCTTT.